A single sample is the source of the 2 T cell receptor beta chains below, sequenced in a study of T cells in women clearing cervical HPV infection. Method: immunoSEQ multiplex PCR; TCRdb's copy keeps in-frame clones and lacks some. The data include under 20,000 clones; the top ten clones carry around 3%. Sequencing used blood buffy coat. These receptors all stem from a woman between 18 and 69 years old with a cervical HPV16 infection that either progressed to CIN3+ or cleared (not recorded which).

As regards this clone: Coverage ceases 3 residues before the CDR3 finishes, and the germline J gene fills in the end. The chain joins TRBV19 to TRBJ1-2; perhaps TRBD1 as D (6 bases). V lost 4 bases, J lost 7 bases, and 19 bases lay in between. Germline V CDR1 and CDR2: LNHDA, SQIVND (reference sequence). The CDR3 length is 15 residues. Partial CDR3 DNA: TGTGCCAGTAGTAATCAGCGGACAAGGGGGGGTGGC. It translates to CASSNQRTRGGG. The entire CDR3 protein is CASSNQRTRGGGYTF.

The part of the CDR3 DNA that was read is TGTGCCAGTAGTACTGCCAGCGGGGGGGCCTACGAG. As protein: CASSTASGGAYE. The full CDR3 sequence reads CASSTASGGAYEQYF. V usage is TRBV19 and J usage is TRBJ2-7, with TRBD2 identical over 10 bases. The observed sequence ends 3 residues before the CDR3 terminus, with the missing tail filled in from the germline J gene. V shed 4 bases and J 2 bases; nucleotides not matched to a gene: 5. The germline gives CDR1 LNHDA, CDR2 SQIVND (reference sequence). This CDR3 has 15 amino acids.